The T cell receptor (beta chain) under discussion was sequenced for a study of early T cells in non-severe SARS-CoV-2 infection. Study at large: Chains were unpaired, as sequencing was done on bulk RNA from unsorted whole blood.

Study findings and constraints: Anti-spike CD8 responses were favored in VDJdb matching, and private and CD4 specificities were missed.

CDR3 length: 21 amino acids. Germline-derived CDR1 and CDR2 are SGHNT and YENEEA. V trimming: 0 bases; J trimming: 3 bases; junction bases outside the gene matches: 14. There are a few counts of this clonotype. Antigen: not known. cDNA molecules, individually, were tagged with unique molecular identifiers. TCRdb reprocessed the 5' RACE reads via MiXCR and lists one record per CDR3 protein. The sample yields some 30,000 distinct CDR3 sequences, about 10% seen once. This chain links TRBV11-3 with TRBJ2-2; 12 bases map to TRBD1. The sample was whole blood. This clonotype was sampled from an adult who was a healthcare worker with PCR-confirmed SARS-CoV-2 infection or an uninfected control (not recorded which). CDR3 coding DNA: TGTGCCAGCAGCTTAGACCCCCGGGACAGGGGGCTCGGGTGGGACACCGGGGAGCTGTTTTTT. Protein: CASSLDPRDRGLGWDTGELFF. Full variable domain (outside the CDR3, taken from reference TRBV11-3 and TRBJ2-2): EAGVVQSPRYKIIEKKQPVAFWCNPISGHNTLYWYLQNLGQGPELLIRYENEEAVDDSQLPKDRFSAERLKGVDSTLKIQPAELGDSAVYLCASSLDPRDRGLGWDTGELFFGEGSRLTVL.